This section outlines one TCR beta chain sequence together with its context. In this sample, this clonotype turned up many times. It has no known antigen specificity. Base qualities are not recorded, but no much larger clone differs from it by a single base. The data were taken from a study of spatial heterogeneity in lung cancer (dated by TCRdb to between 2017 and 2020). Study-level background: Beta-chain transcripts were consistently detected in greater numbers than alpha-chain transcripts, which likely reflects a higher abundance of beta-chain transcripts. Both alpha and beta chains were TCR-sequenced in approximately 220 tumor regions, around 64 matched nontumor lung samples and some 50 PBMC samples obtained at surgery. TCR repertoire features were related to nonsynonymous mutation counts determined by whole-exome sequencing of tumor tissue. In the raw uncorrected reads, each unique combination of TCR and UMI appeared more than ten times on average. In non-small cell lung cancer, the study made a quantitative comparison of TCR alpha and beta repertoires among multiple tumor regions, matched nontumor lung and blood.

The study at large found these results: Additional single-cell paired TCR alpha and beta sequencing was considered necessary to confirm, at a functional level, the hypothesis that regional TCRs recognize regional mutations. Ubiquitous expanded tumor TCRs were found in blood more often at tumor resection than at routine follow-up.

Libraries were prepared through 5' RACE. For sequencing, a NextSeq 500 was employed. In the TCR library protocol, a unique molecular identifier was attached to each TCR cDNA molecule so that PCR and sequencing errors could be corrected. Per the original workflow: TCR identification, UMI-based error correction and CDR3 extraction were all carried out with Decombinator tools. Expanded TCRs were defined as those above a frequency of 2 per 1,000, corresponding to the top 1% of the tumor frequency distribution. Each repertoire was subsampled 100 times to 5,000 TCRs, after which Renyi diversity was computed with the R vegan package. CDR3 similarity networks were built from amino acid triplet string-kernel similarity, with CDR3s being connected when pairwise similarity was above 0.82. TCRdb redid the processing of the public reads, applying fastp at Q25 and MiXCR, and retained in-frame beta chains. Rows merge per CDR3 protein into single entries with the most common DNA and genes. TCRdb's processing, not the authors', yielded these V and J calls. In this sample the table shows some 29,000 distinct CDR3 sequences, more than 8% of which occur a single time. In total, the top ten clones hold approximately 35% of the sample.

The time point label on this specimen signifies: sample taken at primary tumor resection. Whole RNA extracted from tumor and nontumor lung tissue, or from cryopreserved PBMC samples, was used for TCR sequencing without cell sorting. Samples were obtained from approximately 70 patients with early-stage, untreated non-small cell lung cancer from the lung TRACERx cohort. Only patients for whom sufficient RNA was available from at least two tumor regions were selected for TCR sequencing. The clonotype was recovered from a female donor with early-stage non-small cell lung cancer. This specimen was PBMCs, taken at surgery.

The CDR3 region has the sequence CASSPGRYNTEAFF. The DNA is TGTGCCAGCAGCCCGGGACGGTATAACACTGAAGCTTTCTTT. The V gene is TRBV12-3 or TRBV12-4 and the J gene is TRBJ1-1; tentative D gene TRBD1, with 5 bases matching. The V and J ends are trimmed by 6 bases and 2 bases, leaving 13 bases between them. The CDR3 starts with the cysteine, ends with the phenylalanine, and has 14 residues. The sequence is cut down to CDR3 DNA, 42 bases in frame from base 1.